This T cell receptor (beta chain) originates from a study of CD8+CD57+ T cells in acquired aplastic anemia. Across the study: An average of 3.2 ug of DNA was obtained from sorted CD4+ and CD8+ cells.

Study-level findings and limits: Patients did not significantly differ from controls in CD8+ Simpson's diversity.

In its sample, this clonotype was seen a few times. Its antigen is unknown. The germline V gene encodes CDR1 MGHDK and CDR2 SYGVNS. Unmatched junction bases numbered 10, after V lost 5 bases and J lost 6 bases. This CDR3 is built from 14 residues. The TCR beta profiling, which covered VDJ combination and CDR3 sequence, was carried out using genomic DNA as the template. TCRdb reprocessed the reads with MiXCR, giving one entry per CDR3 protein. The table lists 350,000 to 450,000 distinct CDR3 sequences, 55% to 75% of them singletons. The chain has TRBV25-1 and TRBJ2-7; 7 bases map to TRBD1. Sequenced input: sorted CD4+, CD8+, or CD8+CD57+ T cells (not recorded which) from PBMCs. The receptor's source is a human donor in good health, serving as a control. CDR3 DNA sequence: TGTGCCAGCAGTCCGTTCGACAGGGATGTCGAGCAGTACTTC. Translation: CASSPFDRDVEQYF.